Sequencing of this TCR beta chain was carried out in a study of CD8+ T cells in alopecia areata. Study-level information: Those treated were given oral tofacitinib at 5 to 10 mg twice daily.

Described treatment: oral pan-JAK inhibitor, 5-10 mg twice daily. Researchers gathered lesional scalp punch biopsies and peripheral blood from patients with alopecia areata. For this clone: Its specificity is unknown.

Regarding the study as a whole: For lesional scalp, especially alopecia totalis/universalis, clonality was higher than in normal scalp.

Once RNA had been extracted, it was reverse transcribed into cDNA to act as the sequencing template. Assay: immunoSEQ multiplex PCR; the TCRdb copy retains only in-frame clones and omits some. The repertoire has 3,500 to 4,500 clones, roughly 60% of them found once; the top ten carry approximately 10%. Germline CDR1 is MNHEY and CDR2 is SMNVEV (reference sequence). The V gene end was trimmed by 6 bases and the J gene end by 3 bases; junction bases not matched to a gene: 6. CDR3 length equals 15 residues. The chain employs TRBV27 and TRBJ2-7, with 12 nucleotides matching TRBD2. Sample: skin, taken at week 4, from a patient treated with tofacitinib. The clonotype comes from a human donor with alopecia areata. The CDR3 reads CASRPRLAGVYEQYF. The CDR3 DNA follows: TGTGCCAGCAGGCCGAGACTAGCGGGAGTCTACGAGCAGTACTTC.